This TCR beta chain was recovered during a study of response to subunit inactivated influenza vaccine. Points on this clonotype: Its antigen is as yet unknown.

Each CDR3 protein is one row after TCRdb ran MiXCR on the RT-PCR reads. The repertoire consists of hundreds of thousands of distinct CDR3 sequences, with roughly 15% occurring once and the leading ten covering about 7.4%. Study-wide findings and caveats: That few new T cells are recruited by each seasonal influenza vaccination was the authors' suggestion.

The CDR3 is 16 residues long. CDR1 and CDR2 (germline): SGHVS, FQNEAQ. Trimming cost V 5 bases and J 6 bases, with 17 bases left between them. This TCR was recovered from a man aged 50-59 years who received an inactivated influenza vaccine. This chain uses TRBV7-8 with TRBJ1-6, with D hard to call. The sample in question was PBMCs from blood, obtained 14 days before vaccination. The CDR3 nucleotides are TGTGCCAGCAGCCCGAGGGAGGGTCGGGTTAATTCACCCCTCCACTTT. Amino acid sequence: CASSPREGRVNSPLHF.